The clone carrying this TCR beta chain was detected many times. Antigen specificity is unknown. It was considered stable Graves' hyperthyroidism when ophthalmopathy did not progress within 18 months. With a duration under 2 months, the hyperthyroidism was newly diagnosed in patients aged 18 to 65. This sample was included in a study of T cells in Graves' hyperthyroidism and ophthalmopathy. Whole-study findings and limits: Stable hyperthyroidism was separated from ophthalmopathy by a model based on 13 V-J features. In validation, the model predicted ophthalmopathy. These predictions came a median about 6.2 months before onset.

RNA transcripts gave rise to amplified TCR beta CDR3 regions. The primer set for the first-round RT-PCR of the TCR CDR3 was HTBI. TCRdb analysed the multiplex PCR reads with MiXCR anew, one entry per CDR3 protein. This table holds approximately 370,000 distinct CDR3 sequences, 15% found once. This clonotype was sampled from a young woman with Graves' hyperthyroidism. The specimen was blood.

The CDR3 coding sequence is TGTGCCAGCAGCTTAGGTGGGGCCAACGTCCTGACTTTC. It is translated as CASSLGGANVLTF. The V gene is TRBV11-2, the J gene TRBJ2-6; no firm D call. Trimming left V 1 base short and J 3 bases short, with 1 base between. The length of the CDR3 is 13 residues. CDR1 is SGHAT and CDR2 is FQNNGV in the germline V gene.